The clone carrying this T cell receptor (beta chain) was seen a handful of times. This CDR3 is built from 13 residues. The V end lost 5 bases, the J end lost 2 bases, and 10 bases lay between the germline ends. The germline CDR1 and CDR2 sequences are MNHNS and SASEGT. The PBMCs were sourced from fresh peripheral blood (about 10 ml). The data are from a study of T cells in Graves' hyperthyroidism and ophthalmopathy. Overall study: Peripheral blood specimens were obtained at initial diagnosis, prior to any treatment.

The investigators amplified TCR beta CDR3 regions from RNA transcripts. HTBI primers were employed in a first-round RT-PCR of the TCR CDR3. TCRdb itself ran the multiplex PCR reads through MiXCR, one entry per CDR3 protein. The sample carries around 400,000 distinct CDR3 sequences, less than 20% recorded once. This receptor was obtained from a woman aged 18-30 years with Graves' hyperthyroidism that later progressed to Graves' ophthalmopathy. Sequencing input: blood. This chain connects TRBV6-1 to TRBJ2-7, with unresolved D. The CDR3 bases are TGTGCCAGCAGTCCTCTAGGACCCTACGAGCAGTACTTC. It is translated as CASSPLGPYEQYF.